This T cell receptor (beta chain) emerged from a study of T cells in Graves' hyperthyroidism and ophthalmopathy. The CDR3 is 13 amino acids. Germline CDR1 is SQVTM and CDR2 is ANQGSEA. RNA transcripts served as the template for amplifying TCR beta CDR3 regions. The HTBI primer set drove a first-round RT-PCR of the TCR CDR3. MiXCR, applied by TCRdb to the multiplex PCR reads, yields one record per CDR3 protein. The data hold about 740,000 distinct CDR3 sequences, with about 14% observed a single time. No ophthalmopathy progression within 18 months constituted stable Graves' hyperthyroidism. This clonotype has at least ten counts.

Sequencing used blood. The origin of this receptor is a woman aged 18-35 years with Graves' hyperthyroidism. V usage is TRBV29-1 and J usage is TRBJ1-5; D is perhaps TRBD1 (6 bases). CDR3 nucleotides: TGCAGTGTCCAAACAGGGCTTAATCAGCCCCAGCATTTT. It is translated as CSVQTGLNQPQHF.